Sequencing of this T cell receptor (beta chain) was carried out in a study of T cells after yellow fever vaccination. This CDR3 contains 15 residues. Germline values: CDR1 SGHDN, CDR2 FVKESK. V lost 3 bases and J 2 bases, leaving 14 bases between the germline ends. Each CDR3 protein is one row after TCRdb ran MiXCR on the 5' RACE reads. The profile shows roughly 240,000 distinct CDR3 sequences, 6% to 8% of them singletons. Study-wide results and limits: A secondary response was less intense yet reached its peak sooner, at day 5 versus 15.

This clonotype occurred many times. What it recognizes is unknown. The specimen was CD4+ T cells sorted from PBMCs, collected on the day of the yellow fever booster vaccination. The gene calls are TRBV14 and TRBJ2-7; tentative D call: TRBD2 (6 bases). This receptor was identified in a man younger than 45 who received the YFV17D yellow fever vaccine. The CDR3 region has the DNA TGTGCCAGCAGCCATTTTGCGGGATCCCCCTACGAGCAGTACTTC. Protein product: CASSHFAGSPYEQYF.